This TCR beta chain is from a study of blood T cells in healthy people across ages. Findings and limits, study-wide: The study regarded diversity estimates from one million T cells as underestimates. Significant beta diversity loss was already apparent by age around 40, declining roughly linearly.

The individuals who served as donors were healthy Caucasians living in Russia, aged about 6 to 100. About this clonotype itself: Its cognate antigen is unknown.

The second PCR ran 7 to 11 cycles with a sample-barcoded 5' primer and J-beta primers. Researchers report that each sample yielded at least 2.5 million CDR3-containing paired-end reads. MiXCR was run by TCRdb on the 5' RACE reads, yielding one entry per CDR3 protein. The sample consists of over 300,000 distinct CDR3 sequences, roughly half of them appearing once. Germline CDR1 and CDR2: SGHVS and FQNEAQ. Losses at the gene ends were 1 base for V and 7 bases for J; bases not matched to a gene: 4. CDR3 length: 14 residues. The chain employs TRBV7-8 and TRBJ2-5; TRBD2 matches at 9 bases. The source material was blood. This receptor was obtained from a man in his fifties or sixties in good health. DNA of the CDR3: TGTGCCAGCAGCTTAGGGGGACTAGCTGGGACCCAGTACTTC. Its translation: CASSLGGLAGTQYF.